A single sample is the source of the 20 T cell receptor beta chains below, sequenced in a study of blood T cell repertoires in COVID-19. The repertoire was sequenced with immunoSEQ multiplex PCR; TCRdb's copy has only in-frame clones and lacks some. This repertoire shows about 400,000 clones, about 90% found once; its top ten account for around 1.9%. Sequenced: PBMCs or T cells enriched from blood (not recorded which). All receptors come from a man aged 35 to 55 in a cohort exposed to, infected with or recovered from COVID-19 (not recorded which).

The chain is built from TRBV3-1 (or the pseudogene TRBV3-2) and TRBJ2-5, with no clear D. The CDR3 runs 14 residues. V lost 1 base and J lost 1, with 7 bases in between. Germline CDR1 reads LGHDT; CDR2 reads YNNKEL (reference sequence). The CDR3 sequence is CASSQVTGQETQYF. DNA for the CDR3: TGTGCCAGCAGCCAAGTTACTGGCCAAGAGACCCAGTACTTC.

The rearrangement joins TRBV10-1 to TRBJ1-4; 9 bases map to TRBD1. This CDR3 is built from 12 residues. CDR1 is WNHNN, CDR2 SYGVQD, per germline (reference sequence). V shed 4 bases and J 10 bases; nucleotides not matched to a gene: 1. CDR3 bases: TGCGCCAGCAGTGCGGGACAGGGAAAACTGTTTTTT. Its translation: CASSAGQGKLFF.

The chain employs TRBV28 and TRBJ1-2; D is unclear. This CDR3 comprises 12 residues. The germline V and J ends were trimmed by 5 bases and 4 bases, with 8 bases remaining between them. Germline CDR1 and CDR2: MDHEN and SYDVKM. DNA for the CDR3: TGTGCCAGCAGTGCTCCTAGCTATGGCTACACCTTC. Residues: CASSAPSYGYTF.

This clone was observed a single time. This sequence joins TRBV15 and TRBJ2-5, with 7 bases identical to TRBD1. Germline CDR1 and CDR2: LNHNV and YYDKDF (reference sequence). Unmatched junction bases numbered 11, after V lost 0 bases and J lost 7 bases. There are 16 residues in the CDR3. The CDR3 nucleotides read TGTGCCACCAGCAGAGATGCCGGACAGGTGGTCCGGACCCAGTACTTC. Translating gives CATSRDAGQVVRTQYF. Full variable domain (missing parts from reference TRBV15 and TRBJ2-5): DAMVIQNPRYQVTQFGKPVTLSCSQTLNHNVMYWYQQKSSQAPKLLFHYYDKDFNNEADTPDNFQSRRPNTSFCFLDIRSPGLGDTAMYLCATSRDAGQVVRTQYFGPGTRLLVL.

This chain links TRBV5-4 with TRBJ2-2; TRBD2 agrees at 8 bases. The junction had 7 bases not matched to a gene; V was cut back by 0 bases and J by 6 bases. This CDR3 spans 16 amino acids. CDR1 is SGHNT, CDR2 YYREEE, per germline (reference sequence). CDR3: CASSLGGSGSSGELFF. The CDR3 DNA is TGTGCCAGCAGCTTGGGAGGGAGCGGGAGTTCCGGGGAGCTGTTTTTT.

This chain uses TRBV5-1 with TRBJ2-5; 8 bases match TRBD1. The CDR3 loop spans 15 amino acids. CDR1 and CDR2 from the germline V gene are SGHRS and YFSETQ. J lost 5 bases, V lost 0 bases, and 6 bases had no gene match. CDR3: CASSLEAGGYETQYF. The CDR3 DNA sequence: TGCGCCAGCAGCTTGGAGGCAGGGGGCTACGAGACCCAGTACTTC.

This chain links TRBV7-2 with TRBJ2-5, with TRBD1 as a possible D gene (5 bases). The CDR3 loop spans 15 amino acids. Trimming removed 1 base at V and 9 bases at J, with 18 bases between. The germline V gene encodes CDR1 SGHTA and CDR2 FQGNSA. The DNA of the CDR3 is TGTGCCAGCAGCTTAGAGTTAGGACAAAGTGGACCCCAGTACTTC. It translates to CASSLELGQSGPQYF.

The chain has TRBV5-4 and TRBJ2-7, with 11 bases identical to TRBD1. Germline CDR1 reads SGHNT; CDR2 reads YYREEE (reference sequence). V was pared by 4 bases and J by 3 bases, with 3 bases of the junction left unmatched. The CDR3 covers 14 residues. In DNA form, the CDR3 reads TGTGCCAGCAGCCTGGGGACAGGGGGCTACGAGCAGTACTTC. It is translated as CASSLGTGGYEQYF.

CDR3 nucleotide sequence: TGTGCCAGTACTGAGTACAGGGGTGGGGACACTGAAGCTTTCTTT. Translating it yields CASTEYRGGDTEAFF. V is TRBV19 and J is TRBJ1-1, with TRBD1 matching over 7 bases. From germline, CDR1 is LNHDA and CDR2 SQIVND (reference sequence). Unmatched junction bases numbered 11, after V lost 7 bases and J lost 3 bases. The CDR3 totals 15 residues.

This clone was seen only a few times. The chain carries TRBV15 and TRBJ2-3, with TRBD2 as a possible D gene (5 bases). The V end was cut by 1 base, the J end by 2 bases, with 10 bases between. CDR3 length: 15 amino acids. The germline CDR1 and CDR2 sequences are LNHNV and YYDKDF (reference sequence). DNA of the CDR3: TGTGCCACCAGCAGAGGGCCGGAGGACACAGATACGCAGTATTTT. Residues: CATSRGPEDTDTQYF.

V is TRBV6-5 and J is TRBJ1-3; D ambiguous. Germline V CDR1 and CDR2: MNHEY, SVGAGI. The CDR3 totals 15 residues. V was pared by 7 bases and J by 0 bases, with 13 bases between. This CDR3 is CASTLEASSGNTIYF. DNA of the CDR3: TGTGCCAGCACCCTAGAGGCGAGCTCTGGAAACACCATATATTTT.

This chain uses TRBV29-1 with TRBJ2-6, with a weak D call TRBD1 (6 bases). V lost 4 bases and J lost 0, with 7 bases in between. CDR3 length: 14 residues. Germline-derived CDR1 and CDR2 are SQVTM and ANQGSEA. CDR3: CSVATGSGANVLTF. The CDR3, as DNA: TGCAGCGTTGCGACAGGCTCTGGGGCCAACGTCCTGACTTTC.

The chain couples TRBV3-1 (or the pseudogene TRBV3-2) to TRBJ1-3; TRBD1 might be the D (6 bases). This CDR3 has 14 amino acids. Trimming pared 4 bases from V and 4 bases from J, leaving 11 bases between. Germline lookup yields CDR1 LGHDT and CDR2 YNNKEL (reference sequence). CDR3 loop: CASSPRTEGNTIYF. For the CDR3, the DNA is TGTGCCAGCAGCCCGCGGACAGAAGGAAACACCATATATTTT.

This chain uses TRBV7-9 with TRBJ2-1; 9 bases are a match to TRBD1. Germline assignment: CDR1 SEHNR and CDR2 FQNEAQ (reference sequence). Trimming cost V 5 bases and J 2 bases; bases outside gene matches: 10. The CDR3 loop spans 17 amino acids. CDR3 coding DNA: TGTGCCAGCAGCCGACTCGCGGGACAGGGTACCTACAATGAGCAGTTCTTC. Its protein product is CASSRLAGQGTYNEQFF.

The V call is TRBV3-1 (or the pseudogene TRBV3-2), the J call TRBJ1-2; D ambiguous. Between the trimmed V and J ends, which lost 0 bases and 6 bases, there was a span of 14 bases. The CDR3 spans 15 residues. From germline, CDR1 is LGHDT and CDR2 YNNKEL (reference sequence). The CDR3, as DNA: TGTGCCAGCAGCCAAGACGACCAGATAACTAATGGCTACACCTTC. Protein: CASSQDDQITNGYTF.

This clone was seen once. DNA of the CDR3: TGTGCCAGCTCACCCTACACAGGGTATGGAGGAAACACCATATATTTT. It encodes CASSPYTGYGGNTIYF. The chain uses TRBV18 and TRBJ1-3; a possible D gene is TRBD1 (6 bases). Trimming removed 3 bases at V and 4 bases at J, with 16 bases between. CDR1 and CDR2 from the germline V gene are KGHSH and LQKENI. This CDR3 region has 16 residues.

This clone was detected only once. V usage is TRBV2 and J usage is TRBJ2-5; D gene unclear. CDR3 length: 13 amino acids. Germline V gene lookup returns CDR1 SNHLY and CDR2 FYNNEI. Trimming left V 4 bases short and J 3 bases short, with 9 bases between. CDR3 loop: CASSGHPEETQYF. The CDR3 DNA reads TGTGCCAGCAGTGGACACCCTGAAGAGACCCAGTACTTC.

In DNA, the CDR3 is TGTGCCACCAGTGGAACCGGGACAGGGGGCGCAGATACGCAGTATTTT. Its translation: CATSGTGTGGADTQYF. This sequence joins TRBV24-1 and TRBJ2-3, with 12 bases matching TRBD1. The CDR3 loop spans 16 amino acids. Trimming at V came to 5 bases and at J to 4 bases, leaving 6 bases not matched to a gene. Germline-derived CDR1 and CDR2 are KGHDR and SFDVKD.

The chain uses TRBV27 and TRBJ2-3, with TRBD2 matching 14 bases. Trimming cost V 6 bases and J 6 bases; bases outside gene matches: 8. Per the germline V gene, CDR1 is MNHEY and CDR2 is SMNVEV (reference sequence). This CDR3 contains 16 residues. The CDR3 sequence: CASRPGLAGAGDTQYF. The CDR3 region has the DNA TGTGCCAGCAGACCGGGACTAGCGGGGGCAGGGGATACGCAGTATTTT.

The genes are TRBV27 and TRBJ1-2, with 7 bases identical to TRBD1. V gave up 6 bases and J gave up 5 bases; unmatched junction bases: 9. The CDR3 runs 14 residues. The germline V gene encodes CDR1 MNHEY and CDR2 SMNVEV (reference sequence). CDR3 nucleotide sequence: TGTGCCAGCAGCCCGGACAGGACCCTATATGGCTACACCTTC. Protein sequence: CASSPDRTLYGYTF.